This T cell receptor beta chain was sequenced for a study of blood T cell repertoires in COVID-19. The germline V gene encodes CDR1 SGHNT and CDR2 YYREEE (reference sequence). There are 15 residues in the CDR3. Trimming removed 4 bases at V and 8 bases at J, with 18 bases between. Enrolled through a virtual design, the participants were between 18 and 89 years of age and came from under 30 US areas. In the authors' methods: Reference gene primer amplification gave nucleated cell count estimates. Clones were read by immunoSEQ multiplex PCR, and TCRdb kept only the in-frame ones, dropping some. From that table come the V and J calls and clone size; the DNA was used to work out D and trimming. The table records about 180,000 clones, 75% to 90% of them present only once. This clone appeared a few times.

This receptor was obtained from a woman aged 40 to 49 with acute COVID-19. The sample was PBMCs or T cells enriched from blood (not recorded which). The chain couples TRBV5-4 to TRBJ1-4, with a weak D call TRBD1 (5 bases). The CDR3 loop is CASSHDSSVGEKLFF. The CDR3 DNA reads as TGTGCCAGCAGCCACGACAGTTCGGTCGGAGAAAAACTGTTTTTT.